This TCR beta chain is from a study of blood T cells in healthy people across ages. The second PCR ran about 6 to 12 cycles with a sample-barcoded 5' primer and J-beta primers. Tags on each cDNA molecule came from a template-switch adaptor with 12 random nucleotides. A single record per CDR3 protein comes from TCRdb applying MiXCR to the 5' RACE reads. This sample carries fewer than 1 million distinct CDR3 sequences, under 45% of them seen once, and the ten largest clones take roughly 19%. PBMCs, at least 6 million per sample, were isolated. Study findings and constraints: Correlation between TCR beta diversity and naive T cell percentage was strong. Unsorted PBMCs ruled out conclusive naive versus antigen-experienced comparison.

This clonotype was observed a handful of times. The antigen is undetermined. The sequenced sample consisted of blood. This receptor was obtained from a man aged 60 to 69 in good health.

DNA of the CDR3: TGTGCCAGCAGCCTCCGGGACGCAGGGCCCTACGAGCAGTACTTC. It is translated as CASSLRDAGPYEQYF. The chain has TRBV5-5 and TRBJ2-7; either TRBD1 or TRBD2 may supply D (5 bases each). V dropped 4 bases and J dropped 2 bases, with 16 bases sitting between them. Germline assignment: CDR1 SGHKS and CDR2 YYEKEE (reference sequence). The CDR3 length is 15 residues.